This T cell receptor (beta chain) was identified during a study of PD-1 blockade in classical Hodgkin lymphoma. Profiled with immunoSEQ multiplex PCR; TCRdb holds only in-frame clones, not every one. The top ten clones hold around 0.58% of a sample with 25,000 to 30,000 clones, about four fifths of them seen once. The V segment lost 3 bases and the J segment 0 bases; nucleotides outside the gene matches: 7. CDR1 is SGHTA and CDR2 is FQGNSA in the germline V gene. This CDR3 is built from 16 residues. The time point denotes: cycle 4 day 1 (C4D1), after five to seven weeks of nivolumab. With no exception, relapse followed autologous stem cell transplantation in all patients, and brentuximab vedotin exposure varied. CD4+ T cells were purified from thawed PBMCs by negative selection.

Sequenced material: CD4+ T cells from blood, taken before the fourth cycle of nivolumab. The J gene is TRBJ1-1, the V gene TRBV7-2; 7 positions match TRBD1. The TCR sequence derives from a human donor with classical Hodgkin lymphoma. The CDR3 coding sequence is TGTGCCAGCAGCTTCGCCAGACAGGGTTTGAACACTGAAGCTTTCTTT. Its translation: CASSFARQGLNTEAFF. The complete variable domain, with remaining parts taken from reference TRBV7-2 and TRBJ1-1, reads GAGVSQSPSNKVTEKGKDVELRCDPISGHTALYWYRQSLGQGLEFLIYFQGNSAPDKSGLPSDRFSAERTGGSVSTLTIQRTQQEDSAVYLCASSFARQGLNTEAFFGQGTRLTVV.